What follows is one T cell receptor beta chain and its context. The antigen is not known. Axillary draining lymph nodes of breast cancer patients supplied the node samples. TCRdb reanalysed the multiplex PCR reads using MiXCR and keeps one entry per CDR3 protein. The sample lists 150,000 to 200,000 distinct CDR3 sequences; about 33% were seen once. This sample stems from a study of breast tumors, draining lymph nodes, adjacent tissues. Study-wide findings and caveats: Tumor repertoires ranked between lymph nodes and nontumor tissue in diversity, with V and J gene preferences. Data fit most tumor T cells coming from lymph node, expanding in tumor. Luminal-like breast cancer showed significantly greater tumor-nontumor repertoire similarity than basal-like breast cancer did. Tumor T cell lymph node origin was a supported hypothesis, not proven.

The CDR3 sequence is 16 residues long. Germline loops: CDR1 SNHLY, CDR2 FYNNEI. V was clipped by 6 bases and J by 0 bases; unmatched bases: 8. This sequence joins TRBV2 and TRBJ1-1; 9 nucleotides match TRBD1. The sequence derives from a female donor with breast cancer. Some clones in this sample may be carry-over from other donors' samples. The sequencing input was axillary lymph node tissue. The CDR3 protein is CASSPQGANMNTEAFF. CDR3 DNA: TGTGCCAGCAGCCCACAGGGGGCGAACATGAACACTGAAGCTTTCTTT.